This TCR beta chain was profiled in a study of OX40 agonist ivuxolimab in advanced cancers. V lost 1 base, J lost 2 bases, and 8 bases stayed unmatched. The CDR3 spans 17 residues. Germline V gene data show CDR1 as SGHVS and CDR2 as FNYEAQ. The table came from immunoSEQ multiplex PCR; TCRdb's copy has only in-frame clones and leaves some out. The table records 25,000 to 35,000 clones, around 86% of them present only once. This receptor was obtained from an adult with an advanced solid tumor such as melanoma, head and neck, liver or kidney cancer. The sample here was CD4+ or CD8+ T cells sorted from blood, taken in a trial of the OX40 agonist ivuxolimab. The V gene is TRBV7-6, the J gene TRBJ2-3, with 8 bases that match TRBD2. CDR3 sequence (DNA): TGTGCCAGCAGCTTAGATCCAGGGACTAGTGACACAGATACGCAGTATTTT. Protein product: CASSLDPGTSDTDTQYF.